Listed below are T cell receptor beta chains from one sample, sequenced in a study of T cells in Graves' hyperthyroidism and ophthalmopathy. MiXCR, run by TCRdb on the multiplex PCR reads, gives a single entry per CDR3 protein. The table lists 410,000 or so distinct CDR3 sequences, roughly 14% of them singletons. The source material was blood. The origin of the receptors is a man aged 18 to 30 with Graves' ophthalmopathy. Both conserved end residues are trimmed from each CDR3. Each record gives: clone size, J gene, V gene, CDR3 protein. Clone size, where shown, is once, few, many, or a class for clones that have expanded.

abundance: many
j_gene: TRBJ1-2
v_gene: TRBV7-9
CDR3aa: ASSEALTGDDGYT

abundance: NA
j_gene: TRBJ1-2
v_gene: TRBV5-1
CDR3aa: ASRQGSGYT

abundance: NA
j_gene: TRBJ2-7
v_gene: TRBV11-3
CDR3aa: ASSFGSGVYEQY

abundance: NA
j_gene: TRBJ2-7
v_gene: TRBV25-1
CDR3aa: ASSESPTATYEQY

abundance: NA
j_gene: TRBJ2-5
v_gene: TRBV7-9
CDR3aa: ASSDAWLQETQY

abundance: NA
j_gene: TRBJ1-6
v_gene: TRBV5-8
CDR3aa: ASSLARGYGNSPLH

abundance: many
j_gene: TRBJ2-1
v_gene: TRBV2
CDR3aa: ASSAGTGEGNEQF

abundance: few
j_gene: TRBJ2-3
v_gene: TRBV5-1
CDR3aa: ASSLGGGGLSDTQY

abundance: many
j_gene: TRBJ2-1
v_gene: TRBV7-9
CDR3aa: ASSGRVRPYNEQF

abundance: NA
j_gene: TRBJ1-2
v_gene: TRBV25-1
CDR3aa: ASRSGQLTNYGYT

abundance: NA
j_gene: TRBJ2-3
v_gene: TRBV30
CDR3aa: AWAGGVSTDTQY

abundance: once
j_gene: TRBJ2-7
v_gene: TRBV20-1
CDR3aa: SASRGAVSYEQY

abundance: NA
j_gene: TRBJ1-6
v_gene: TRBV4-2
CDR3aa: ASSQASTGTGGNSPLH

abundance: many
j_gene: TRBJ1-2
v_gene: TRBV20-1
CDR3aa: SARTGLGGYT

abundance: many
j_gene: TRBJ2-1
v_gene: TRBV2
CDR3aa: ASSKDASSYNEQF

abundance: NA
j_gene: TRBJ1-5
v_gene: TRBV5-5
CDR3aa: ASSLDNRNQPQH

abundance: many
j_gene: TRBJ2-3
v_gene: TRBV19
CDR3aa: ASALTSGYTDTQY

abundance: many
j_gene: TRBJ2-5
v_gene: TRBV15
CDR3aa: ATARWQQETQY

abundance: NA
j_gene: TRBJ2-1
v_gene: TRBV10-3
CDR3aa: AISGPSGSSGAYNEQF

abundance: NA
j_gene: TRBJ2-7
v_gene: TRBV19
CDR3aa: ASQFSGTYEQY

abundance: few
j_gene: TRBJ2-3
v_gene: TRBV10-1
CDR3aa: ASSEREGTDTQY

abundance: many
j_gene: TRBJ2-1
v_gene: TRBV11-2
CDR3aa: ASSSGLLPHEQF

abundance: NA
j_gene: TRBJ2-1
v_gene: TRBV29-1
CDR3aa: SVAGLASSYNEQF

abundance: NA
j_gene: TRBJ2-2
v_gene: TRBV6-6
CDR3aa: ASRTGIRNTGELF

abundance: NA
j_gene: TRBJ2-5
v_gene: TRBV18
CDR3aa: ASSPFLAGKETQY

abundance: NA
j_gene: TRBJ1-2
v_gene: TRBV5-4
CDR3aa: ASRPARESHGYT

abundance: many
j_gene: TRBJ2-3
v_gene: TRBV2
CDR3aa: ASRDTSTDTQY

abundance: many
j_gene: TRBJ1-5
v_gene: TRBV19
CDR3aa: ASSIAHLPLGNQPQH

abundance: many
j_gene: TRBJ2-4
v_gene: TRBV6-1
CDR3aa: ASTPGGIAKNIQY

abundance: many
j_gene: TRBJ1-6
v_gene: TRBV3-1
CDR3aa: ASSQGSGDNSPLH

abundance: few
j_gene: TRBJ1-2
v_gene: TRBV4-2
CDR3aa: ASSPPGIYGYT

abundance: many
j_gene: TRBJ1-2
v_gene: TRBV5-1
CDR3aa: ASRPSESGYT

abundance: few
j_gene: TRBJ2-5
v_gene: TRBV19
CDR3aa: ASSMGQGAGRETQY

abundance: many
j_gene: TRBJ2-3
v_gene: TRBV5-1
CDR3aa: ASSLLSSGTSTDTQY

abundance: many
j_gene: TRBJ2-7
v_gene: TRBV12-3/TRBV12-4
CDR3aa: ASSLYGGMPYEQY

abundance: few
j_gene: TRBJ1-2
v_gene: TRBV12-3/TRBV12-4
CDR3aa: ASSWTPRSYT

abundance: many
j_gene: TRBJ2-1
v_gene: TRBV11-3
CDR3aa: ASSLDGGGEQF

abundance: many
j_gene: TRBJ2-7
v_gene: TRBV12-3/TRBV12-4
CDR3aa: ASSFMSGREQY

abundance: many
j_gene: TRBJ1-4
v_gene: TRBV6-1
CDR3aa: ASSFVRWEKLF

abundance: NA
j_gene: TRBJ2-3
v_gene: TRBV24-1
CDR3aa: ATSDLQGLSGTTDTQY

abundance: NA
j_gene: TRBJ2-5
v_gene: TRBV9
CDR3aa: ASSGDTRFQETQY

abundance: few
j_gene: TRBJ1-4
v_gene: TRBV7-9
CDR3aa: ASSLRGSTNEKLF

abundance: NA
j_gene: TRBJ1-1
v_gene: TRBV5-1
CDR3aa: ASRGDRGHGEAF

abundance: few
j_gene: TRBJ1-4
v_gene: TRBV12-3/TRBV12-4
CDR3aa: ASSRTASDEKLF

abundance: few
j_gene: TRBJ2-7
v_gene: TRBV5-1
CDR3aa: ASSLELAGATLGEQY

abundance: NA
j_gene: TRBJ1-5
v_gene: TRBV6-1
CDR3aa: ACSDSGGNQPQH

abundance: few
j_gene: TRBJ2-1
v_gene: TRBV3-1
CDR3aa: ASSQDGGGFGYNEQF

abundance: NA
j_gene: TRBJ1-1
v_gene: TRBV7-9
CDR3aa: ASSSDTKNTEAF

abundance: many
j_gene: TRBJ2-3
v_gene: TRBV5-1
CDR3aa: ASRVSGGGDTQY

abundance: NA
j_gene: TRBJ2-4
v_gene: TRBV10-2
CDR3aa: ASKERDRRNIQY

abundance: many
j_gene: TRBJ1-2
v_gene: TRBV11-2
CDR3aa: ASSLSDGAYGYT

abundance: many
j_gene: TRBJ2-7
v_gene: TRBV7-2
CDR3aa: ASSLWEGDLYEQY